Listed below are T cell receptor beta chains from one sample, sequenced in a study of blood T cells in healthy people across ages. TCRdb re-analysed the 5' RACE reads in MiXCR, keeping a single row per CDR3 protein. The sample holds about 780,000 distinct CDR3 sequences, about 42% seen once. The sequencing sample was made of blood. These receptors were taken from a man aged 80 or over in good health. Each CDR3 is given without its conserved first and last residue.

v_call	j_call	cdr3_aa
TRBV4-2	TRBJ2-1	ASSQAGTSGSNEQF
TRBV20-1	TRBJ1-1	SARAGGGGNMNTEAF
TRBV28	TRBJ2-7	ASSPHKSSYEQY
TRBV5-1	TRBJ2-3	ASSDSGRTSTDTQY
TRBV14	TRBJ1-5	ASSQECSRDSNQPQH
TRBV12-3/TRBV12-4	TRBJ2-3	ASSSARTQPQY
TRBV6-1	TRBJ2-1	ASTTRGSYNEQF
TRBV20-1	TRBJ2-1	SASMAAPIESNERF
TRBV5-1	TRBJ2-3	ASSGLEGGTDTQY
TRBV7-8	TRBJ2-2	ASSSLGGMNTGELF
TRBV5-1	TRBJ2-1	ASSCGGQNNEQF
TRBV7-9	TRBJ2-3	ASSPGDTKEY
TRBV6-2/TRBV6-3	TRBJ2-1	ASSPDSGRFNEQF
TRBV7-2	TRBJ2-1	ASSPDSLYSYNEQF
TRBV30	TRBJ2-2	AWRRGDRGYTGELF
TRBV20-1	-	SAPTSESSYNEQY
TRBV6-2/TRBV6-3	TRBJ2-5	ASSKGINYNEQY
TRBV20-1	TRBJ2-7	SARRTQLSYEQY
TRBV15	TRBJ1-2	ATSRRDGRDGRLANYGYT
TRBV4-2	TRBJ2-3	ASRPSAVTDTQY
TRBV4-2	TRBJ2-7	ASSSRRENRYEQY
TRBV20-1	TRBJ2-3	SFSGSASTDTQY
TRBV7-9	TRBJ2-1	ASSSDFSGRVYEQF
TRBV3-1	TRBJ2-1	ASSPPGARNEQF
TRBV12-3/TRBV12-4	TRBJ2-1	ASSFGAGSSYNEQF
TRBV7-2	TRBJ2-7	ASSLAYRGQYEQY
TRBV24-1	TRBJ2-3	AASDETGAETQY
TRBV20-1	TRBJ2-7	SAGPGGAGPYEQY
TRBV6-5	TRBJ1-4	ASSYRQPYNEKLF
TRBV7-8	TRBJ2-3	ASSLYRGETDTQY
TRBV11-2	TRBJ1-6	ASSLGDRSNSPLH
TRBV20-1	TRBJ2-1	SGPTGAGREQF
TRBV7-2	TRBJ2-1	ASSLPSGRHNEQF
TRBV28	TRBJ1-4	ASSFSGTGVEKLF
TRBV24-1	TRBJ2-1	ATSIRDRGLNEQF
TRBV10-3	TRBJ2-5	AIASGGRETQY
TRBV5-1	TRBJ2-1	ASSLRLSSVYNEQF
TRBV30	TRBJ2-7	AWSSSGATYEQY
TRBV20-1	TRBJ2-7	SAAEGRREQY
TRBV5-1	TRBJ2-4	ASSSQGREAKNIQY
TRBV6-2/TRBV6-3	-	ASSYSQASGAYEQY
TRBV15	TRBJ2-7	ATSSLSSGASYEQY
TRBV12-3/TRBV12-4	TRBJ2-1	ASRILGGETQF
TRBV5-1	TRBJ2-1	ASSLDTSGSYNEQF
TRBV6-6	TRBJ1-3	ASSYSSGNTIY
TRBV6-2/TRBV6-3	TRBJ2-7	ASSLSISSGRISYEQY
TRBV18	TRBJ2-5	ASSPQNGQGETQY
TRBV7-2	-	ASSPAGEQETQY
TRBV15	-	ATSRVLPPGEQY
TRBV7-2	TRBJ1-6	ASSRRVEGSSPPH
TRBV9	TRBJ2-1	ASSVAGRAYNEQF
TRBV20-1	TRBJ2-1	SARGERAGASYNEQF
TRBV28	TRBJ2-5	ASSLAGLREAQY
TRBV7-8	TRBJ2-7	ASSPDRTVYEQY